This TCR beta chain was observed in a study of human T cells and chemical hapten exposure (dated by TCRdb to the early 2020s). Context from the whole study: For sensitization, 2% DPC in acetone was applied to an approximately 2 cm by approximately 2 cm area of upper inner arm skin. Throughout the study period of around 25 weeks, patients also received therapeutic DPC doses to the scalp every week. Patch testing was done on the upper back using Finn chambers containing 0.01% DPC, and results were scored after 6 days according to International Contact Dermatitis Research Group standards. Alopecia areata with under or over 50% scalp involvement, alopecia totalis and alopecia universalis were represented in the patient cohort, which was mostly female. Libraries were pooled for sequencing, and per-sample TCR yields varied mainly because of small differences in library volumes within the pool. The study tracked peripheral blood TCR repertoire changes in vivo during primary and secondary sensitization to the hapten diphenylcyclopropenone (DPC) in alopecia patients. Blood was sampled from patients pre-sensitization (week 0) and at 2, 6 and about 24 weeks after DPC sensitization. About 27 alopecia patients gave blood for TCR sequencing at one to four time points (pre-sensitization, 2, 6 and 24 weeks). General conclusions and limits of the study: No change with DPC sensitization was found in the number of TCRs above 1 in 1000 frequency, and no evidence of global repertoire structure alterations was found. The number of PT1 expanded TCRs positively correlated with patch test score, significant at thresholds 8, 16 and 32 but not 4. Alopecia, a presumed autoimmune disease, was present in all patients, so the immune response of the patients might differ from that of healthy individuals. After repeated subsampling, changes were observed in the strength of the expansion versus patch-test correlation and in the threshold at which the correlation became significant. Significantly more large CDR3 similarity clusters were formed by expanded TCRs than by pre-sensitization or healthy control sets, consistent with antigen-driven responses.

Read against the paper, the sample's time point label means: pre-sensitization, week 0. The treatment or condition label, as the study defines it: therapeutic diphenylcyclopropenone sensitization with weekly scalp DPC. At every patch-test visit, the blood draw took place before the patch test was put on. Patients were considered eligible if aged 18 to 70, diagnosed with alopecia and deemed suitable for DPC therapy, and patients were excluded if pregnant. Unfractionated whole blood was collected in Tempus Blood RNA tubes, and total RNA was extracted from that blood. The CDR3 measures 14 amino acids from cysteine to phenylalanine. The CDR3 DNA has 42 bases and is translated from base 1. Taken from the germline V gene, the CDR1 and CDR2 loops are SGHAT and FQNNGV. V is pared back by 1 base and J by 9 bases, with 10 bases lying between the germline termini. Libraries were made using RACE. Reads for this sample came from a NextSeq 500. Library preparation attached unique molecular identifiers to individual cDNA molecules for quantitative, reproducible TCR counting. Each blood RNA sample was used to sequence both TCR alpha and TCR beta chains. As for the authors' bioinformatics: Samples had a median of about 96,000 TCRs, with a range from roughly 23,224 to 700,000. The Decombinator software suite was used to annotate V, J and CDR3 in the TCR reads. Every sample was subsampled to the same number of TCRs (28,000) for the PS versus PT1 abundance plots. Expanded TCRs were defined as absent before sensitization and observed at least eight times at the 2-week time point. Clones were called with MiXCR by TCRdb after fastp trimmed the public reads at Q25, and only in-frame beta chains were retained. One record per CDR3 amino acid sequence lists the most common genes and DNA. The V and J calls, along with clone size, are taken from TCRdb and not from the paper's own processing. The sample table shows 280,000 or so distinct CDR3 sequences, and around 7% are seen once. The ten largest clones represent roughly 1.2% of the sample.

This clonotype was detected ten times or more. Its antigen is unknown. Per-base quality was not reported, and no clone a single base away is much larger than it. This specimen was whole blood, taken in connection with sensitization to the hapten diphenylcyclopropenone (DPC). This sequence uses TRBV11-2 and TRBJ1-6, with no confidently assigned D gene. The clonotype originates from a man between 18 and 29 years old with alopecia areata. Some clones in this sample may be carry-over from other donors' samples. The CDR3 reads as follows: CASSLVHSGSPLHF. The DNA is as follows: TGTGCCAGCAGCTTAGTTCATTCGGGTTCACCCCTCCACTTT.